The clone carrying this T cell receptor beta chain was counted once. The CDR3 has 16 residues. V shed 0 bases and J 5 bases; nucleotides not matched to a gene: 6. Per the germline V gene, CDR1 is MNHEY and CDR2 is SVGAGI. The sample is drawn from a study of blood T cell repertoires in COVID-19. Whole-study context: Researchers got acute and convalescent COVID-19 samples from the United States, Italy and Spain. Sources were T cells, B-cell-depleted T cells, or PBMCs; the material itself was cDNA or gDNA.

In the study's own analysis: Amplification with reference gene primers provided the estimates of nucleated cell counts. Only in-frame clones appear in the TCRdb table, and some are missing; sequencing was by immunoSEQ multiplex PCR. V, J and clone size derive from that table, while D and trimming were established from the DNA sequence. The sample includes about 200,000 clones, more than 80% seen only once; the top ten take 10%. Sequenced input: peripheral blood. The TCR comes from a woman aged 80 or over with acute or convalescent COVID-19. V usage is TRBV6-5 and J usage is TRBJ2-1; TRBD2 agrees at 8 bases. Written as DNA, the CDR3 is TGTGCCAGCAGTTACTCCGGGGGGGGCCCCAACAATGAGCAGTTCTTC. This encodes CASSYSGGGPNNEQFF.